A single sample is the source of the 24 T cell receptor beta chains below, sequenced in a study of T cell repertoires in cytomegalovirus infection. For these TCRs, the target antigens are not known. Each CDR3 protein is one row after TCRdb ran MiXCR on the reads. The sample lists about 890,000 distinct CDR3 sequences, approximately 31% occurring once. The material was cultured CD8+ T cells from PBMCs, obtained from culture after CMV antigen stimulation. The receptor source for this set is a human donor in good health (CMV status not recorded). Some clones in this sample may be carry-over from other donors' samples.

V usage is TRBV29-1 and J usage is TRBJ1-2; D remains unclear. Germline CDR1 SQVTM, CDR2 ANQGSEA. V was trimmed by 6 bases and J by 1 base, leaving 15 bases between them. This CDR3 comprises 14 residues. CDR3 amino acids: CSVLGHYDNYGYTF. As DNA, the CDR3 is TGCAGCGTCCTAGGGCATTATGATAACTATGGCTACACCTTC.

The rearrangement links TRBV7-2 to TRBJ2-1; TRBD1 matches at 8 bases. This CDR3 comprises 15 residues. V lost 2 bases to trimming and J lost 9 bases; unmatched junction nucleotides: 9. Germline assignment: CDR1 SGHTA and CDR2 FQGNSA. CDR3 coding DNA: TGTGCCAGCAGCTTAAAGGGACAGGCTCCCTCTGAGCAGTTCTTC. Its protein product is CASSLKGQAPSEQFF.

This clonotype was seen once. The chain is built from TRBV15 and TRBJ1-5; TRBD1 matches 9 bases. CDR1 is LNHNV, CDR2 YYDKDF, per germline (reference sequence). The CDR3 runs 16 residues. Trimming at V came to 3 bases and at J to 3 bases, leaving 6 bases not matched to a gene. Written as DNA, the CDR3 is TGTGCCACCAGCAGGAGGGGGACAGGGCACAATCAGCCCCAGCATTTT. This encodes CATSRRGTGHNQPQHF.

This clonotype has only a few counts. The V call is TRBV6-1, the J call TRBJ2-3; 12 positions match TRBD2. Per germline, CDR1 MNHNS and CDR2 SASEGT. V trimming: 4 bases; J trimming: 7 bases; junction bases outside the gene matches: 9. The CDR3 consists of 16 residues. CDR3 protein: CASSGLAGVPQNTQYF. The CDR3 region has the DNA TGTGCCAGCAGTGGACTAGCGGGGGTTCCCCAAAATACGCAGTATTTT.

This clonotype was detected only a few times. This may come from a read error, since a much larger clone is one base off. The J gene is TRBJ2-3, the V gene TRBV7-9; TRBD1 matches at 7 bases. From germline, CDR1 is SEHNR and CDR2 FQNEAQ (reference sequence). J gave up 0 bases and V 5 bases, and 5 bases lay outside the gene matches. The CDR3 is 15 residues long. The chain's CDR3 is CASSARDSSTDTQYF. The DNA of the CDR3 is TGTGCCAGCAGCGCCCGGGACAGTAGCACAGATACGCAGTATTTT.

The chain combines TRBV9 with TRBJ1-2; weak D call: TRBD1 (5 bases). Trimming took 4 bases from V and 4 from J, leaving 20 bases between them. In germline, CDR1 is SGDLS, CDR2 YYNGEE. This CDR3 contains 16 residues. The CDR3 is CASSTLRGREGYGYTF. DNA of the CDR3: TGTGCCAGCAGCACCCTAAGGGGCAGGGAAGGCTATGGCTACACCTTC.

CDR3 protein: CSARVGPLGGAYNEQFF. CDR3 nucleotide sequence: TGCAGTGCTAGAGTGGGGCCTCTGGGCGGGGCCTACAATGAGCAGTTCTTC. This chain links TRBV20-1 with TRBJ2-1, with TRBD2 as a possible D gene (6 bases). Germline assignment: CDR1 DFQATT and CDR2 SNEGSKA (reference sequence). V was clipped by 1 base and J by 2 bases, with 18 bases between them. CDR3 size: 17 residues.

The chain's CDR3 is CASSTNGAQGRETQYF. In DNA form, the CDR3 reads TGTGCCAGCAGTACCAACGGCGCCCAGGGGAGAGAGACCCAGTACTTC. The chain carries TRBV7-6 and TRBJ2-5; D might be TRBD1 (6 bases). The CDR3 runs to 16 residues. The ends were cut back, 6 bases at V and 4 bases at J, with 21 bases in the middle. Germline CDR1 reads SGHVS; CDR2 reads FNYEAQ.

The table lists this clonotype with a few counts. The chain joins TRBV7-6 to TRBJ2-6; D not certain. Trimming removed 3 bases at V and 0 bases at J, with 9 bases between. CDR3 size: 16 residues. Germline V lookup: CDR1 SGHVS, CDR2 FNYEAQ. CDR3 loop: CASSFRSRSGANVLTF. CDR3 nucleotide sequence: TGTGCCAGCAGCTTCCGGAGCCGCTCTGGGGCCAACGTCCTGACTTTC.

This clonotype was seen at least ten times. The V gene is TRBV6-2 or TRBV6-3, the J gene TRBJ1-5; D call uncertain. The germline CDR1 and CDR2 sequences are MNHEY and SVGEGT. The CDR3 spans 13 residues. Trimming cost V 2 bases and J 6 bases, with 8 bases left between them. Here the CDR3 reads CASSYGLGQPQHF. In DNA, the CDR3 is TGTGCCAGCAGTTACGGGTTGGGTCAGCCCCAGCATTTT.

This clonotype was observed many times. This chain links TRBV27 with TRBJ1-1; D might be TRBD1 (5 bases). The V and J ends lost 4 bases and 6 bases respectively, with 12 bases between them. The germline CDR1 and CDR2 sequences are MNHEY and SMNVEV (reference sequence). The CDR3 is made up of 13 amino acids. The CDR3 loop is CASSYGGGSEAFF. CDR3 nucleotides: TGTGCCAGCAGTTACGGGGGGGGTTCTGAAGCTTTCTTT.

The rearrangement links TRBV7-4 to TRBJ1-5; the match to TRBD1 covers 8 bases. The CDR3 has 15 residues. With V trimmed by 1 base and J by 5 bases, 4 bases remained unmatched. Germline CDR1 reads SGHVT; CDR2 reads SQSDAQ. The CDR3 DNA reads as TGTGCCAGCAGCTTAGACCTGGACAGGGATCAGCCCCAGCATTTT. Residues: CASSLDLDRDQPQHF.

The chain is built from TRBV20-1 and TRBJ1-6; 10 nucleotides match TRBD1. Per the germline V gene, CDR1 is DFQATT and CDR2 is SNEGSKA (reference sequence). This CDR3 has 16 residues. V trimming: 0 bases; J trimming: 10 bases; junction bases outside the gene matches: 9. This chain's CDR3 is CSARDFSGTGVSPLHF. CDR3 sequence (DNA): TGCAGTGCTAGAGATTTTAGCGGGACAGGGGTATCACCCCTCCACTTT.

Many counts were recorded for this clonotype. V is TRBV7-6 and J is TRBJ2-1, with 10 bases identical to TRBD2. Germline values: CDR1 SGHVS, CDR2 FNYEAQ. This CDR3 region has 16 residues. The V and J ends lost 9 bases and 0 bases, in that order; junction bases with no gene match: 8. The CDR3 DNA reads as TGTGCCAGTTCCACTAGCGGGGTTGGCTCCTACAATGAGCAGTTCTTC. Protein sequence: CASSTSGVGSYNEQFF.

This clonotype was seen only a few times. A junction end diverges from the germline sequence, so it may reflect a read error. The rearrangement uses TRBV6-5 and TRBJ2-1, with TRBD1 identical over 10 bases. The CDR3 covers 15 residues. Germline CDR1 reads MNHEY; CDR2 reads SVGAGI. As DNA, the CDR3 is TGTGCCAGCAGTTACCCAGGGACAGGGGCCCATGAACAGTTCTTC. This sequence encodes CASSYPGTGAHEQFF.

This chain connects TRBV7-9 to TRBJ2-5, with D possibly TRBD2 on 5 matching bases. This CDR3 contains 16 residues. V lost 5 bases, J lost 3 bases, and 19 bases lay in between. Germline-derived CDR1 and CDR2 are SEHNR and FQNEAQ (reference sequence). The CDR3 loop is CASSLSALPSEETQYF. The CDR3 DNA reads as TGTGCCAGCAGCCTTAGCGCACTACCGAGCGAAGAGACCCAGTACTTC.

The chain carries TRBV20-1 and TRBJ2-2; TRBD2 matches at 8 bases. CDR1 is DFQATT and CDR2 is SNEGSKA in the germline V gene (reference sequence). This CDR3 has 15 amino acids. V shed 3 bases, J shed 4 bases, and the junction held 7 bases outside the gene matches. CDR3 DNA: TGCAGTGCTAGGGACCTTCGGGAGGGCACCGGGGAGCTGTTTTTT. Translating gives CSARDLREGTGELFF.

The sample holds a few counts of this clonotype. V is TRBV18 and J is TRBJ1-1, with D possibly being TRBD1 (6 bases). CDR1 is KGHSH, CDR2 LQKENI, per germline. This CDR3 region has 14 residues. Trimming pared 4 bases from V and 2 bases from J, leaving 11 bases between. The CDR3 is CASSHGQTNTEAFF. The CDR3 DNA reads TGTGCCAGCTCACATGGACAGACAAACACTGAAGCTTTCTTT.

CDR3 amino acids: CATSRDVQEETQYF. The CDR3 nucleotides are TGTGCCACCAGCAGAGATGTACAGGAAGAGACCCAGTACTTC. The chain employs TRBV15 and TRBJ2-5; a possible D gene is TRBD1 (5 bases). CDR3 size: 14 residues. V dropped 0 bases and J dropped 3 bases, with 8 bases sitting between them. Germline-derived CDR1 and CDR2 are LNHNV and YYDKDF (reference sequence).

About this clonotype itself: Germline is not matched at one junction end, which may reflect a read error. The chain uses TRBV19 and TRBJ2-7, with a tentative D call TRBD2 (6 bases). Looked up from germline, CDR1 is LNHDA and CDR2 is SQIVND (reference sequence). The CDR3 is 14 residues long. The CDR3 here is CASSPGTRGYELYF. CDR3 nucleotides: TGTGCCAGTAGCCCCGGGACTCGGGGCTACGAGCTGTACTTC.

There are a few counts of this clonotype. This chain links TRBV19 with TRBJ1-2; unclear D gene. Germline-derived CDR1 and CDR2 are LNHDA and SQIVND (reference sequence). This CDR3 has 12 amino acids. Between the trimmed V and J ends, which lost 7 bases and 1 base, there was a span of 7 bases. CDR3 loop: CASTSGNYGYTF. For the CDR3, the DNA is TGTGCCAGTACGAGTGGTAACTATGGCTACACCTTC.

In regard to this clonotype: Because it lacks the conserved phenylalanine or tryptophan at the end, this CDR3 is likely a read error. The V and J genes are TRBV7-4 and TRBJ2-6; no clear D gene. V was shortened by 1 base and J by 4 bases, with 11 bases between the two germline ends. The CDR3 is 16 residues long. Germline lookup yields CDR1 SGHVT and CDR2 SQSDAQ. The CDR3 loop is CASSLEGSLGANVLTI. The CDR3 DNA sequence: TGTGCCAGCAGCTTAGAGGGATCCCTGGGGGCCAACGTCCTGACTATC.

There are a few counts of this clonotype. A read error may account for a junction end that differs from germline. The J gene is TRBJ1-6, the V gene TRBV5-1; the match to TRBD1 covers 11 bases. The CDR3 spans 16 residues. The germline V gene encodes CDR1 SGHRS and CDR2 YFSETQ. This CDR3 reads CASRLDRGRYNSPLHF. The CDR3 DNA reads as TGCGCCAGCAGGTTGGACAGGGGGCGGTATAATTCACCCCTCCACTTT.

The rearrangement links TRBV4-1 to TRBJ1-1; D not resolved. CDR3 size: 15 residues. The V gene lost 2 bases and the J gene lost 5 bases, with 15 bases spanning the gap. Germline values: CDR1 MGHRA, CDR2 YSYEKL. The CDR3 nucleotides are TGCGCCAGCAGCCAAAACTCCCGAAGTGGTACTGAAGCTTTCTTT. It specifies CASSQNSRSGTEAFF.